This TCR beta chain appears in the sequencing data of a study of T cells expressing NK-cell markers. The wider study: Sorted T-cell subsets CD3+CD56+NKG2C+, CD3+CD56+NKG2C- and CD3+CD56-NKG2C+ were TCR beta-sequenced.

CDR1 ENHRY and CDR2 SYGVKD come from the germline V gene. The CDR3 consists of 14 residues. 5'RACE template switching with UMIs generated TCR beta cDNA. TCRdb reworked the 5' RACE reads into one entry per CDR3 protein, no DNA. Its listing shows about 390,000 distinct CDR3 sequences. The chain joins TRBV10-3 to TRBJ1-5. The origin of this receptor is a woman between 45 and 60 years old in good health. The sequenced material came from blood T cells: a sorted CD56 or NKG2C T cell subset, CD4+ or CD8+ T cells, or bulk PBMC T cells (not recorded which). This CDR3 is CAISESGSNQPQHF.